This TCR beta chain was recorded in a study of T cell changes during pregnancy in multiple sclerosis. Germline V gene data show CDR1 as LNHDA and CDR2 as SQIVND (reference sequence). V was trimmed by 5 bases and J by 2 bases, leaving 16 bases between them. The CDR3 totals 15 residues. Profiling relied on immunoSEQ multiplex PCR, and the TCRdb table lists in-frame clones only, not all of them. The sample shows about 110,000 clones, around 90% of them seen only once. The material was peripheral blood, obtained in the third trimester of pregnancy. This TCR derives from a female donor in good health, enrolled as a control in a pregnancy study. V usage is TRBV19 and J usage is TRBJ2-7; D might be TRBD1 (7 bases). The CDR3, as DNA: TGTGCCAGTAGTGTGCGCGGGACAGTTACCTACGAGCAGTACTTC. Its protein product is CASSVRGTVTYEQYF. The entire variable domain, with the rest obtained from reference TRBV19 and TRBJ2-7, is as follows: DGGITQSPKYLFRKEGQNVTLSCEQNLNHDAMYWYRQDPGQGLRLIYYSQIVNDFQKGDIAEGYSVSREKKESFPLTVTSAQKNPTAFYLCASSVRGTVTYEQYFGPGTRLTVT.